This TCR beta chain originates from a study of blood T cell repertoires in COVID-19. The CDR3 extends over 12 amino acids. V was trimmed by 2 bases and J by 10 bases, leaving 11 bases between them. Germline V lookup: CDR1 SGHVS, CDR2 FQNEAQ. Libraries were prepared by immunoSEQ multiplex PCR; TCRdb keeps only in-frame clonotypes and omits some of them. The data contain some 260,000 clones, about 81% of them singletons. Material: PBMCs or T cells enriched from blood (not recorded which). The clonotype originates from a man aged 25-45 years with acute COVID-19. The chain links TRBV7-8 to TRBJ1-1; D possibly corresponds to TRBD1 (6 bases). The CDR3: CASSLLSGVAFF. The DNA of the CDR3 is TGTGCCAGCAGCTTACTTTCAGGGGTAGCTTTCTTT.